A selection of T cell receptor beta chains follows, all from one sample in a study of T-cell reconstitution after alpha-beta-depleted transplantation in children. A single record per CDR3 protein comes from TCRdb applying MiXCR to the PCR reads. The data contain nearly 200,000 distinct CDR3 sequences, 6.3% of them singletons. Sequenced here: PBMCs, sampled before TCRalphabeta/CD19-depleted stem cell transplant. The receptor set was obtained from a girl under three years old with combined immunodeficiency, due to receive a stem cell transplant. Each CDR3 is given with its conserved first and last residue. D genes are given only for firm matches. Clone size is not always given. Where it is, it says once, few, many or a class for expanded clones.

many,-,TRBJ2-2,TRBV12-3/TRBV12-4,16,TGTGCCAGCAGTTTACTCAGGTCTCCGAACACCGGGGAGCTGTTTTTT,CASSLLRSPNTGELFF
-,TRBD2,TRBJ2-5,TRBV18,15,TGTGCCAGCTCACCACCCGGGACTAGACAAGAGACCCAGTACTTC,CASSPPGTRQETQYF
many,-,TRBJ2-5,TRBV4-1,12,TGCGCCAGCAGCCAAGGGGCGGAGACCCAGTACTTC,CASSQGAETQYF
-,-,TRBJ2-7,TRBV6-2/TRBV6-3,13,TGTGCCAGCAGCCCCGACACCCCTACGGAGCAGTACTTC,CASSPDTPTEQYF
many,TRBD1,TRBJ2-1,TRBV20-1,15,TGCAGTGCTAGAGCGTTCGCAGGGGGCGCAAATGAGCAGTTCTTC,CSARAFAGGANEQFF
-,TRBD2,TRBJ2-7,TRBV11-3,16,TGTGTCAGCAGCTCCTACCCGACTAGCGGAGCCTACGAGCAGTACTTC,CVSSSYPTSGAYEQYF
many,TRBD1,TRBJ1-2,TRBV7-9,13,TGTGCCAGCAGCCCGGGGACAGGAAATGGCTACACCTTC,CASSPGTGNGYTF
many,-,TRBJ1-1,TRBV20-1,13,TGCAGTGCTCTTACCGACAGGAACACTGAAGCTTTCTTT,CSALTDRNTEAFF
many,TRBD1,TRBJ2-7,TRBV7-2,16,TGTGCCAGCAGCTTAGCCTTCTCAGGGGGCTTTAACGAGCAGTACTTC,CASSLAFSGGFNEQYF
few,TRBD1,TRBJ1-2,TRBV4-2,15,TGTGCCAGCAGCCAACCGGGACAGGGGGACTATGGCTACACCTTC,CASSQPGQGDYGYTF
many,-,TRBJ2-1,TRBV6-2/TRBV6-3,16,TGTGCCAGCAGTTCTTTGACGGGGGGCCTTGTTGATGAGCAGTTCTTC,CASSSLTGGLVDEQFF
many,-,TRBJ1-2,TRBV12-3/TRBV12-4,14,TGTGCCAGCAGTCCTGCACGGACCCTCTGGGGCTACACCTTC,CASSPARTLWGYTF
many,TRBD2,TRBJ2-6,TRBV4-2,19,TGTGCCAGCAGCCAAGATGAAGCTAGCGGGAGCTCTGGGGCCAACGTCCTGACTTTC,CASSQDEASGSSGANVLTF
many,-,TRBJ2-7,TRBV14,14,TGTGCCAGCAGCCTCGACAGGTACCCCTACGAGCAGTACTTC,CASSLDRYPYEQYF
many,-,TRBJ2-7,TRBV19,14,TGTGCCAGTAGTTGGGCCGGCGCAGAAAGCGAGCAGTACTTC,CASSWAGAESEQYF
many,-,TRBJ2-1,TRBV7-3,16,TGTGCCAGCACCTCCCCAGAGGGGAGCTCCTACAATGAGCAGTTCTTC,CASTSPEGSSYNEQFF
few,TRBD1,TRBJ2-3,TRBV5-1,15,TGCGCCAGCAGCTTCGGGACAGATAGCACAGATACGCAGTATTTT,CASSFGTDSTDTQYF
-,-,TRBJ2-7,TRBV13,15,TGTGCCAGCAGCCCCCGACTCGGCGTCGTGGACGAGCAGTACTTC,CASSPRLGVVDEQYF
many,TRBD1,TRBJ2-2,TRBV6-2/TRBV6-3,15,TGTGCCAGCAGTTTACCGGGACAGGGGTCCGGGGAGCTGTTTTTT,CASSLPGQGSGELFF
many,TRBD2,TRBJ2-1,TRBV9,16,TGTGCCAGCAGCGTAGATGGGACTAGCGAGGGGAATGAGCAGTTCTTC,CASSVDGTSEGNEQFF
many,TRBD1,TRBJ2-5,TRBV29-1,14,TGCAGCGTTGAAGTGGTGACAGGGAGCGAGACCCAGTACTTC,CSVEVVTGSETQYF
many,-,TRBJ1-2,TRBV27,13,TGTGCCAGCGGAGACAGTTCTAACTATGGCTACACCTTC,CASGDSSNYGYTF
many,TRBD2,TRBJ2-1,TRBV29-1,14,TGCAGCGTTGATCCCCGGTGGGAGGGCAATGAGCAGTTCTTC,CSVDPRWEGNEQFF
few,-,TRBJ2-5,TRBV5-5,14,TGTGCCAGCAGCTTTTGGACTACGGGAGAGACCCAGTACTTC,CASSFWTTGETQYF
many,TRBD2,TRBJ2-2,TRBV11-2,18,TGTGCCAGCAGCTTAGAACTAGCGGGAGTTGGGAACACCGGGGAGCTGTTTTTT,CASSLELAGVGNTGELFF
many,-,TRBJ2-7,TRBV4-1,13,TGCGCCAGCAGCCTCCATACAGGCTACGAGCAGTACTTC,CASSLHTGYEQYF
-,TRBD2,TRBJ2-7,TRBV11-3,17,TGTGCCAGCAGCTTAGAAATCCTAGCGGGGACTCACTACGAGCAGTACTTC,CASSLEILAGTHYEQYF
many,-,TRBJ2-2,TRBV29-1,16,TGCAGCGTTGAATTACAGGGTCGAGCGGACACCGGGGAGCTGTTTTTT,CSVELQGRADTGELFF
many,-,TRBJ2-1,TRBV10-3,15,TGTGCCATCAGTGAGTCAGAGTCGGGGGCCCATGAGCAGTTCTTC,CAISESESGAHEQFF
many,-,TRBJ1-5,TRBV12-3/TRBV12-4,13,TGTGCCAGCAGTTTAACCGGTAATCAGCCCCAGCATTTT,CASSLTGNQPQHF
many,-,TRBJ2-1,TRBV20-1,13,TGCAGTGCTAGAATAACAGCCTACAATGAGCAGTTCTTC,CSARITAYNEQFF
few,TRBD2,TRBJ2-7,TRBV4-3,16,TGCGCCAGCAGCCGCAAATCAAGCGGGGGGGCATACGAGCAGTACTTC,CASSRKSSGGAYEQYF
many,TRBD2,TRBJ2-1,TRBV4-1,15,TGCGCCAGCAGCCAAGAGGGGGTAGCGGGAGTGGAGCAGTTCTTC,CASSQEGVAGVEQFF
many,TRBD1,TRBJ2-2,TRBV6-1,18,TGTGCCAGCAGTCTCTCCGTTGCCCTCGGGACAGGGCCCGGGGAGCTGTTTTTT,CASSLSVALGTGPGELFF
many,-,TRBJ1-3,TRBV12-3/TRBV12-4,14,TGTGCCAGCAGTCCCTGGACACTAGGAAACACCATATATTTT,CASSPWTLGNTIYF
many,-,TRBJ1-1,TRBV20-1,14,TGCAGTGCTAGAGATCGGGAAAGGCTCCCCGGGGCTTTCTTT,CSARDRERLPGAFF
many,TRBD2,TRBJ2-7,TRBV24-1,13,TGTGCCACCAGTGATTTCGGGGGGGACGAGCAGTACTTC,CATSDFGGDEQYF
many,-,TRBJ2-2,TRBV20-1,14,TGCAGTGCTACCGGGACTCAGAACACCGGGGAGCTGTTTTTT,CSATGTQNTGELFF
many,-,TRBJ2-7,TRBV5-6,11,TGTGCCAGCATGGGGGGATACGAGCAGTACTTC,CASMGGYEQYF
-,-,TRBJ2-5,TRBV7-6,15,TGTGCCAGCAGTCCCGACCCAGCGAACCAAGAGACCCAGTACTTC,CASSPDPANQETQYF